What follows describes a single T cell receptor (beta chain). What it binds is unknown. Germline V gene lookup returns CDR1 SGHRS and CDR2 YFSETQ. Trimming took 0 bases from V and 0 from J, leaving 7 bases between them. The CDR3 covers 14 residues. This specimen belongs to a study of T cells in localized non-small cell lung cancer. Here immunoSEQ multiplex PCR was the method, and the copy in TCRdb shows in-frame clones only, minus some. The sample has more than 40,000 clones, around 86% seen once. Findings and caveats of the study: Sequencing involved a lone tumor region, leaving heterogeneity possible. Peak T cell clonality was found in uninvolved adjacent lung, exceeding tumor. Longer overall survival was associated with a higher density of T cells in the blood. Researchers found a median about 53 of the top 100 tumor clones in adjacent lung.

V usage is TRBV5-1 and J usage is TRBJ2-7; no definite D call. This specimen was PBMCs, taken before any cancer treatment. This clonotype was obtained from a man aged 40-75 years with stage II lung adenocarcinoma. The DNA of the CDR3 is TGCGCCAGCAGCTTGGCCGTAACCTCCTACGAGCAGTACTTC. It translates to CASSLAVTSYEQYF.